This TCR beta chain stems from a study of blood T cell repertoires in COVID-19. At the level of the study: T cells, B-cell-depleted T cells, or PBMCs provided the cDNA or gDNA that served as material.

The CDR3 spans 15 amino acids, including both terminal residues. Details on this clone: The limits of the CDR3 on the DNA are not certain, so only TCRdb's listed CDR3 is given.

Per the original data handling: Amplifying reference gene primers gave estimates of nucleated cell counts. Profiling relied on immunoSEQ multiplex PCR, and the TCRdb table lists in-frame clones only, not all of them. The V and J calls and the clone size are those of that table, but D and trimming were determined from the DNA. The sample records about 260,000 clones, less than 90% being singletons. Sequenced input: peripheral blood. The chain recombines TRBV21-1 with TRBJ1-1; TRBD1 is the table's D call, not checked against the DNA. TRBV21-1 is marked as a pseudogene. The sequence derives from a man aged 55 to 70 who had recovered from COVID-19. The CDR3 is CASSLFAGGNTEAFF.